The TCR beta chain described here comes from a study of blood T cells in healthy people across ages. Sample-barcoded 5' priming and a J-beta primer mix drove a second PCR of about 6 to 12 cycles. No fewer than 2.5 million CDR3-containing paired-end reads came from each sample. TCRdb processed the 5' RACE reads anew with MiXCR; each CDR3 protein has one entry. The repertoire has about 810,000 distinct CDR3 sequences, 35% to 40% of them found once; the top ten carry over 10%. Each donor gave about 9.3 milliliters of peripheral blood. Extraction yielded at least 6 micrograms of total RNA per sample. Overall study findings and caveats: Roughly linearly, TCR beta diversity per million T cells fell as age increased.

Between the trimmed V and J ends, which lost 4 bases and 3 bases, there was a span of 13 bases. The CDR3 consists of 14 residues. Germline V gives CDR1 SGHRS, CDR2 YFSETQ. This clonotype was seen only a few times. What it recognizes is unknown. Source material: blood. The J gene is TRBJ2-5, the V gene TRBV5-1; D might be TRBD1 (5 bases). The receptor comes from a man younger than 35 in good health. The CDR3 here is CASSVQGREETQYF. The CDR3 bases are TGCGCCAGCAGCGTCCAGGGTAGGGAAGAGACCCAGTACTTC. The full variable domain, with the rest looked up from reference TRBV5-1 and TRBJ2-5, is KAGVTQTPRYLIKTRGQQVTLSCSPISGHRSVSWYQQTPGQGLQFLFEYFSETQRNKGNFPGRFSGRQFSNSRSEMNVSTLELGDSALYLCASSVQGREETQYFGPGTRLLVL.